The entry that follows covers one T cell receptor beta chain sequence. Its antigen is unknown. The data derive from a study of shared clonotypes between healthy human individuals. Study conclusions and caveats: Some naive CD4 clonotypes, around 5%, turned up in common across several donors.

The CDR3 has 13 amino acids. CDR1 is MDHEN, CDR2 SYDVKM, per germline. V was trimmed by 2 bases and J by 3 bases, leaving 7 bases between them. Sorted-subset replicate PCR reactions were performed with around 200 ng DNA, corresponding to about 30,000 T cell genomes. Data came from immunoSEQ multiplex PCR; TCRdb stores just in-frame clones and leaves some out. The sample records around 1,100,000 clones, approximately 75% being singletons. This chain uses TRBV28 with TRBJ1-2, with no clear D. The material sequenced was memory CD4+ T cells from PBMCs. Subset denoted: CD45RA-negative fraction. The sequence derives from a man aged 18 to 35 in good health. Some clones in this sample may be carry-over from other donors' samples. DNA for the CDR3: TGTGCCAGCAGTTTAGTAATGGACTATGGCTACACCTTC. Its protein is CASSLVMDYGYTF.